The 18 T cell receptor beta chains below come from one sample, sequenced in a study of T cells in Graves' hyperthyroidism and ophthalmopathy (dated by TCRdb to 2018 to 2020). The library was made by multiplex PCR. This sample was sequenced with an Illumina HiSeq 2000. The TCR beta CDR3 regions were amplified from the RNA transcripts. The TCR CDR3 was subjected to a first round of RT-PCR using the HTBI primer set and the Qiagen OneStep RT-PCR kit. TCRdb itself trimmed the public reads at Q25 with fastp, ran MiXCR and retained productive beta chains. Rows are combined by CDR3 protein, so each entry shows the most common genes and DNA. The sample table shows about 620,000 distinct CDR3 sequences, and 15% to 20% are seen once. The ten largest clones take up 3.8% of the sample. The sample was blood. These receptors came from a woman aged 25 to 39 with Graves' hyperthyroidism.

This chain uses TRBV14 with TRBJ1-4; 10 nucleotides match TRBD1. The junction had 9 bases not matched to a gene; V was cut back by 0 bases and J by 8 bases. CDR3 length: 17 amino acids. From germline, CDR1 is SGHDN and CDR2 FVKESK. CDR3 region: CASSQETPGTGVEKLFF. As DNA, the CDR3 is TGTGCCAGCAGCCAAGAAACCCCGGGGACAGGGGTGGAAAAACTGTTTTTT.

This clonotype was detected many times. V usage is TRBV28 and J usage is TRBJ2-7; 15 nucleotides line up with TRBD2. Germline V gene sequence: CDR1 MDHEN, CDR2 SYDVKM. V trimming: 5 bases; J trimming: 6 bases; junction bases outside the gene matches: 11. The CDR3 length is 17 residues. The CDR3 DNA is TGTGCCAGCAGTCCCGCGATGGGACTAGCGGGAGGTTTCGAGCAGTACTTC. Translating it yields CASSPAMGLAGGFEQYF. The variable domain in full, with the rest retrieved from reference TRBV28 and TRBJ2-7, is DVKVTQSSRYLVKRTGEKVFLECVQDMDHENMFWYRQDPGLGLRLIYFSYDVKMKEKGDIPEGYSVSREKKERFSLILESASTNQTSMYLCASSPAMGLAGGFEQYFGPGTRLTVT.

This clonotype occurred once. A read error is possible here, since a much larger clone lies one base away. This chain links TRBV12-3 or TRBV12-4 with TRBJ2-2; weak D call: TRBD2 (6 bases). The CDR3 totals 17 residues. The V end was cut by 3 bases, the J end by 6 bases, with 20 bases between. The CDR3 spells CASSFAPIAGWAGELFF. CDR3 nucleotides: TGTGCCAGCAGTTTCGCCCCAATCGCGGGATGGGCCGGGGAGCTGTTTTTT.

This clonotype was recorded at least ten times. At one end the junction does not follow the germline gene, possibly because of a read error. This rearrangement joins TRBV12-3 or TRBV12-4 to TRBJ2-1, with 11 bases matching TRBD2. The CDR3 totals 15 residues. CDR3 protein: CASSHSGRANNEQFF. CDR3 nucleotide sequence: TGTGCCAGCAGTCATAGCGGGAGGGCCAATAATGAACAGTTCTTC.

The rearrangement links TRBV20-1 to TRBJ1-6; no reliable D call. Trimming cost V 1 base and J 6 bases, with 7 bases left between them. The CDR3 runs 13 residues. Germline-derived CDR1 and CDR2 are DFQATT and SNEGSKA (reference sequence). The CDR3 reads CSARGLINSPLHF. The CDR3 coding sequence is TGCAGTGCTAGAGGGCTGATTAATTCACCCCTCCACTTT.

The gene calls are TRBV10-3 and TRBJ1-2; D may be TRBD1 (5 bases). Germline V gene data show CDR1 as ENHRY and CDR2 as SYGVKD. The V and J ends lost 3 bases and 5 bases respectively, with 10 bases between them. This CDR3 is built from 13 residues. This chain's CDR3 is CAISESREYGYTF. CDR3 DNA sequence: TGTGCCATCAGTGAATCCAGGGAATATGGCTACACCTTC.

This clonotype has more than one count but fewer than ten. The chain links TRBV20-1 to TRBJ2-4; TRBD1 agrees at 10 bases. The trim removed 0 bases at V and 7 bases at J, leaving 3 bases unmatched. The CDR3 runs to 14 residues. The V gene's germline CDR1 is DFQATT and CDR2 SNEGSKA (reference sequence). The DNA for the CDR3 is TGCAGTGCTAGAGACCTGGGACAGGGGAACATTCAGTACTTC. Amino acids: CSARDLGQGNIQYF.

The V gene is TRBV5-1, the J gene TRBJ2-3; the D gene is possibly TRBD2 (5 bases). Germline CDR1 SGHRS, CDR2 YFSETQ. The CDR3 sequence is 15 residues long. V lost 2 bases to trimming and J lost 1 base, with 11 bases between them. The CDR3: CASSLGLPGTDTQYF. The CDR3 DNA follows: TGCGCCAGCAGCTTAGGACTGCCCGGCACAGATACGCAGTATTTT.

This clonotype was counted many times. J is TRBJ2-1 and V is TRBV7-2, with 13 nucleotides matching TRBD2. The germline V gene encodes CDR1 SGHTA and CDR2 FQGNSA. The V gene end was trimmed by 1 base and the J gene end by 10 bases; junction bases not matched to a gene: 4. This CDR3 has 15 amino acids. CDR3 sequence reads: CASSLELAGGGEQFF. The CDR3 DNA sequence: TGTGCCAGCAGCTTAGAACTAGCGGGAGGGGGGGAGCAGTTCTTC. The variable domain in full, with the rest retrieved from reference TRBV7-2 and TRBJ2-1, is GAGVSQSPSNKVTEKGKDVELRCDPISGHTALYWYRQSLGQGLEFLIYFQGNSAPDKSGLPSDRFSAERTGGSVSTLTIQRTQQEDSAVYLCASSLELAGGGEQFFGPGTRLTVL.

In its sample, this clonotype was seen a few times. The chain is built from TRBV6-2 or TRBV6-3 and TRBJ1-2, with a weak D call TRBD1 (5 bases). The V gene's germline CDR1 is MNHEY and CDR2 SVGEGT. This CDR3 spans 14 amino acids. V was pared by 11 bases and J by 4 bases, with 20 bases between. The CDR3, as DNA: TGTGCCGCCCAGGCGGGGGACGGCGCCTATGGCTACACCTTC. Encoded protein: CAAQAGDGAYGYTF.

V usage is TRBV7-2 and J usage is TRBJ2-2; TRBD2 aligns across 7 bases. Germline CDR1 and CDR2: SGHTA and FQGNSA. V dropped 8 bases and J dropped 5; count of bases not matched to a gene: 11. CDR3 length: 15 residues. Written as DNA, the CDR3 is TGTGCCAGCCGAAAAGCGGGAAGTAGTACCGGGGAGCTGTTTTTT. Residues: CASRKAGSSTGELFF.

This clonotype was observed many times. The chain carries TRBV3-1 and TRBJ2-1; D gene ambiguous. This CDR3 has 13 residues. Germline CDR1 reads LGHDT; CDR2 reads YNNKEL (reference sequence). V was cut by 1 base and J by 6 bases, with 7 bases left in between. DNA for the CDR3: TGTGCCAGCAGCCAAGTGACCTTCAATGAGCAGTTCTTC. As protein: CASSQVTFNEQFF.

This clonotype was seen more than once but under ten times. This is likely a read error, given that the CDR3 carries no conserved phenylalanine or tryptophan at its end. The chain links TRBV5-1 to TRBJ2-1; no clear D gene. V was shortened by 0 bases and J by 0 bases, with 13 bases between the two germline ends. From germline, CDR1 is SGHRS and CDR2 YFSETQ. CDR3 length equals 17 residues. The CDR3 coding sequence is TGCGCCAGCAGCTTGGCGCCAGGTAAATCCTCCTACAATGAGCAGTTCCTC. This gives the protein CASSLAPGKSSYNEQFL.

There are a few counts of this clonotype. This chain uses TRBV12-3 or TRBV12-4 with TRBJ1-1, with D possibly matching TRBD1 (5 bases). The ends were cut back, 7 bases at V and 5 bases at J, with 17 bases in the middle. The CDR3 is made up of 14 amino acids. The CDR3 DNA follows: TGTGCCAGCACCCCCGGGGGGATCGGGACTGAAGCTTTCTTT. Translating it yields CASTPGGIGTEAFF.

This clonotype was counted at least ten times. This may be a read error, as it is one base from a much larger clone. This chain connects TRBV12-3 or TRBV12-4 to TRBJ2-7; no clear D. This CDR3 comprises 11 residues. The ends were cut back, 6 bases at V and 2 bases at J, with 5 bases in the middle. Here the CDR3 reads CASSHAYEQYF. The CDR3, as DNA: TGTGCCAGCAGCCACGCCTACGAGCAGTACTTC.

The chain recombines TRBV28 with TRBJ2-5, with D perhaps matching TRBD1 (6 bases). V was trimmed by 8 bases and J by 1 base, leaving 11 bases between them. Germline V gene sequence: CDR1 MDHEN, CDR2 SYDVKM. This CDR3 has 13 amino acids. The CDR3 DNA follows: TGTGCCAGCCATGACAGGAGCCAAGAGACCCAGTACTTC. Protein sequence: CASHDRSQETQYF.

The rearrangement links TRBV12-3 or TRBV12-4 to TRBJ2-6; 11 bases are shared with TRBD2. CDR3 length equals 18 residues. V trimming: 4 bases; J trimming: 1 base; junction bases outside the gene matches: 6. CDR3 loop: CASSSLLAGGSGANVLTF. The CDR3 DNA is TGTGCCAGCAGTTCCCTCCTAGCGGGAGGATCTGGGGCCAACGTCCTGACTTTC.

Of note for this clonotype: This may arise from a read error, as a much more abundant clone is one base away. The V call is TRBV5-1, the J call TRBJ2-3, with 9 bases fitting TRBD1. Per the germline V gene, CDR1 is SGHRS and CDR2 is YFSETQ. The CDR3 contains 17 residues. After removal of 4 bases from V and 6 bases from J, the junction contained 15 bases not matched to a gene. The CDR3 bases are TGCGCCAGCAGCCCCTACAGGGGGCGCGGACCATCGGATACGCAGTATTTT. It specifies CASSPYRGRGPSDTQYF.